These 9 T cell receptor beta chains were sequenced from one sample in a study of T cells in localized non-small cell lung cancer. Profiled with immunoSEQ multiplex PCR; TCRdb holds only in-frame clones, not every one. The sample shows roughly 26,000 clones, more than 85% of them seen only once. The specimen comprised peripheral blood, sampled before any cancer treatment. Receptors originate from a female donor over 55 with stage II squamous cell lung carcinoma.

J is TRBJ2-1 and V is TRBV19, with a possible D match to TRBD2 (5 bases). The CDR3 has 15 amino acids. CDR1 and CDR2 from the germline V gene are LNHDA and SQIVND (reference sequence). Trimming pared 5 bases from V and 4 bases from J, leaving 15 bases between. This chain's CDR3 is CASSDVDSLYNEQFF. The CDR3 DNA reads TGTGCCAGTAGTGACGTGGACTCCTTATACAATGAGCAGTTCTTC. Variable domain in full (rest from reference TRBV19 and TRBJ2-1): DGGITQSPKYLFRKEGQNVTLSCEQNLNHDAMYWYRQDPGQGLRLIYYSQIVNDFQKGDIAEGYSVSREKKESFPLTVTSAQKNPTAFYLCASSDVDSLYNEQFFGPGTRLTVL.

CDR3 coding DNA: TGCGCCAGCAGCCCAAAAGGAGAGACCCAGTACTTC. Its protein product is CASSPKGETQYF. This rearrangement joins TRBV5-1 to TRBJ2-5; D remains unclear. Between the trimmed V and J ends, which lost 4 bases and 4 bases, there was a span of 8 bases. The germline V gene encodes CDR1 SGHRS and CDR2 YFSETQ. The CDR3 loop spans 12 amino acids. Filled out from reference TRBV5-1 and TRBJ2-5, the complete variable domain reads KAGVTQTPRYLIKTRGQQVTLSCSPISGHRSVSWYQQTPGQGLQFLFEYFSETQRNKGNFPGRFSGRQFSNSRSEMNVSTLELGDSALYLCASSPKGETQYFGPGTRLLVL.

The sample holds one count of this clone. The chain recombines TRBV6-5 with TRBJ1-2, with TRBD1 identical over 7 bases. Germline values: CDR1 MNHEY, CDR2 SVGAGI. After removal of 5 bases from V and 4 bases from J, the junction contained 1 base not matched to a gene. This CDR3 spans 12 amino acids. The CDR3 DNA follows: TGTGCCAGCAGTCCAGGGGGCTATGGCTACACCTTC. Its translation: CASSPGGYGYTF.

The J gene is TRBJ2-7, the V gene TRBV2, with a tentative D call TRBD2 (6 bases). The CDR3 length is 16 residues. The V gene lost 4 bases and the J gene lost 4 bases, with 20 bases spanning the gap. CDR1 SNHLY and CDR2 FYNNEI come from the germline V gene. CDR3 amino acids: CASSGPGEQGPYEQYF. The CDR3 DNA is TGTGCCAGCAGTGGGCCGGGGGAACAAGGACCTTACGAGCAGTACTTC.

The J gene is TRBJ1-5, the V gene TRBV4-2; 7 nucleotides align to TRBD1. The V gene's germline CDR1 is LGHNA and CDR2 YNFKEQ. The CDR3 has 14 amino acids. V shed 1 base and J 6 bases; nucleotides not matched to a gene: 3. The CDR3 coding sequence is TGTGCCAGCAGCCAAGTAGGGGGCACTCAGCCCCAGCATTTT. It specifies CASSQVGGTQPQHF.

J is TRBJ2-3 and V is TRBV9; no definite D call. The germline V gene encodes CDR1 SGDLS and CDR2 YYNGEE. The V end was cut by 0 bases, the J end by 1 base, with 18 bases between. The CDR3 is made up of 18 amino acids. The CDR3 nucleotides read TGTGCCAGCAGCGTAGAGGTGCGGCTTAAGGGTGGCACAGATACGCAGTATTTT. Protein product: CASSVEVRLKGGTDTQYF.

This sequence joins TRBV7-9 and TRBJ2-1; D gene uncertain. V dropped 5 bases and J dropped 5 bases, with 7 bases sitting between them. This CDR3 has 12 residues. CDR1 and CDR2 from the germline V gene are SEHNR and FQNEAQ (reference sequence). The CDR3 protein is CASSRYDNEQFF. As DNA, the CDR3 is TGTGCCAGCAGCCGGTACGACAATGAGCAGTTCTTC.

The V gene is TRBV5-1, the J gene TRBJ1-2; 7 bases are shared with TRBD1. Germline-derived CDR1 and CDR2 are SGHRS and YFSETQ. The CDR3 has 19 residues. V shed 1 base and J 1 base; nucleotides not matched to a gene: 16. CDR3 residues: CASSLQPWAGGHYNYGYTF. For the CDR3, the DNA is TGCGCCAGCAGCTTGCAGCCCTGGGCAGGGGGACATTATAACTATGGCTACACCTTC.

This chain connects TRBV5-6 to TRBJ1-4; D gene ambiguous. This CDR3 spans 16 amino acids. Germline lookup yields CDR1 SGHDT and CDR2 YYEEEE. The V end lost 2 bases, the J end lost 2 bases, and 13 bases lay between the germline ends. The CDR3 bases are TGTGCCAGCAGCTTTCGGCAGTGGGCGACTAATGAAAAACTGTTTTTT. This encodes CASSFRQWATNEKLFF. Full variable domain (missing parts from reference TRBV5-6 and TRBJ1-4): DAGVTQSPTHLIKTRGQQVTLRCSPKSGHDTVSWYQQALGQGPQFIFQYYEEEERQRGNFPDRFSGHQFPNYSSELNVNALLLGDSALYLCASSFRQWATNEKLFFGSGTQLSVL.